The TCR beta chain described here comes from a study of T cell repertoires in cytomegalovirus infection. About the research overall: Public TCR beta signatures indicated both CMV infection and matching HLA type.

The germline V gene encodes CDR1 SGHTA and CDR2 FQGNSA. Trimming pared 3 bases from V and 7 bases from J, leaving 15 bases between. The CDR3 length is 14 residues. TCRdb analysed the reads with MiXCR anew, one entry per CDR3 protein. The sample yields under 300,000 distinct CDR3 sequences, less than 25% seen once. This clonotype was picked up a small number of times. Its antigen remains unidentified. The study, taken as a whole, reports: In two of eight donors, the top clonotype was HLA-C-restricted CMV-specific. Based on cumulative public TCR beta family frequency, carriers of CMV plus the relevant HLA were identified.

The TCR sequence derives from a human donor in good health (CMV status not recorded). Some clones in this sample may be carry-over from other donors' samples. The chain couples TRBV7-2 to TRBJ1-2; D is undetermined. The source was cultured PBMCs, collected from culture after CMV antigen stimulation. The CDR3: CASSFSDEEGGYTF. CDR3 coding DNA: TGTGCCAGCAGCTTCTCGGACGAAGAGGGTGGCTACACCTTC. Combining the CDR3 with reference TRBV7-2 and TRBJ1-2 gives the whole variable domain GAGVSQSPSNKVTEKGKDVELRCDPISGHTALYWYRQSLGQGLEFLIYFQGNSAPDKSGLPSDRFSAERTGGSVSTLTIQRTQQEDSAVYLCASSFSDEEGGYTFGSGTRLTVV.